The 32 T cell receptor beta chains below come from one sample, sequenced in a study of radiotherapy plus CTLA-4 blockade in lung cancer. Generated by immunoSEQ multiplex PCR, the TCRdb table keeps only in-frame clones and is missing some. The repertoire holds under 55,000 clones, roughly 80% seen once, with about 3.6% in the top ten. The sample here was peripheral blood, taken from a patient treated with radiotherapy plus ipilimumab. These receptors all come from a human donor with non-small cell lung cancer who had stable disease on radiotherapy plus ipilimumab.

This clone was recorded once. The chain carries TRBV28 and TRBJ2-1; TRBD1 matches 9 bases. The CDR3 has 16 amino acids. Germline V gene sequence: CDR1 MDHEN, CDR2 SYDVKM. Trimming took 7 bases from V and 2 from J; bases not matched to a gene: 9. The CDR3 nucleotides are TGTGCCAGCACTCCTGGCGGACAGGGGACCTACAATGAGCAGTTCTTC. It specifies CASTPGGQGTYNEQFF. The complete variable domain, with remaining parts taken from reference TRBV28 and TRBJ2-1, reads DVKVTQSSRYLVKRTGEKVFLECVQDMDHENMFWYRQDPGLGLRLIYFSYDVKMKEKGDIPEGYSVSREKKERFSLILESASTNQTSMYLCASTPGGQGTYNEQFFGPGTRLTVL.

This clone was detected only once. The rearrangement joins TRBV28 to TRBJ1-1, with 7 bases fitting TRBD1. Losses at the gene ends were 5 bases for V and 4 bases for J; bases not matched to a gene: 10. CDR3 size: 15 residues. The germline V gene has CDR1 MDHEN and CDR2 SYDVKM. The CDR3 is CASSQRTGLITEAFF. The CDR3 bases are TGTGCCAGCAGTCAAAGGACAGGCCTCATCACTGAAGCTTTCTTT.

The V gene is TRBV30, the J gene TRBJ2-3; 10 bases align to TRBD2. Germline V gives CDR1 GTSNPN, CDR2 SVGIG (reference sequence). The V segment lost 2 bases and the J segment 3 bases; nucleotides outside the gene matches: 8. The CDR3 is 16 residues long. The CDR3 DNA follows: TGTGCCTGGAGTATCCTAGCGGGAGAGGGTACAGATACGCAGTATTTT. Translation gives CAWSILAGEGTDTQYF.

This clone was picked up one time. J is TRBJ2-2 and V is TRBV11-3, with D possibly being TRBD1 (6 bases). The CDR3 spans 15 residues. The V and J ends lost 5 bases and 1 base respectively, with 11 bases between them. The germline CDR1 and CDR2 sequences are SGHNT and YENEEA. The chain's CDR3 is CASSQGHQNTGELFF. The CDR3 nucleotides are TGTGCCAGCAGCCAGGGACACCAGAACACCGGGGAGCTGTTTTTT.

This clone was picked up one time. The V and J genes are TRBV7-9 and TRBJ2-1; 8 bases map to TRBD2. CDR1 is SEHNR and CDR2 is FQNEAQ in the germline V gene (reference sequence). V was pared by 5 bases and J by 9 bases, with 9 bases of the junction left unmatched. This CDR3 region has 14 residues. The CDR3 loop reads CASSGLAHQGEQFF. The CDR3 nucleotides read TGTGCCAGCAGCGGACTAGCCCATCAGGGTGAGCAGTTCTTC.

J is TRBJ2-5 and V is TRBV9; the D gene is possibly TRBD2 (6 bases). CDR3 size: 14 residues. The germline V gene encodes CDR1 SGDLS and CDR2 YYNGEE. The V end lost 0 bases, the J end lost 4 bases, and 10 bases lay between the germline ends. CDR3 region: CASSVAGVGETQYF. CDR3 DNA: TGTGCCAGCAGCGTAGCGGGAGTTGGAGAGACCCAGTACTTC.

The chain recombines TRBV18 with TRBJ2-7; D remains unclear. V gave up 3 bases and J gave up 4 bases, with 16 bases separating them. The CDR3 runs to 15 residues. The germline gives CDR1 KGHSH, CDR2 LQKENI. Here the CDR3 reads CASSPPAGASYEQYF. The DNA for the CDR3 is TGTGCCAGCTCACCCCCTGCAGGTGCATCATACGAGCAGTACTTC.

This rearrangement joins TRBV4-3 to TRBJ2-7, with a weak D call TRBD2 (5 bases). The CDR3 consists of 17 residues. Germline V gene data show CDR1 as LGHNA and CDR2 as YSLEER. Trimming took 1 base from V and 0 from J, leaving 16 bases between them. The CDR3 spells CASSQAFTLASSYEQYF. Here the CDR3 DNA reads TGCGCCAGCAGCCAAGCCTTTACCCTAGCCAGCTCCTACGAGCAGTACTTC.

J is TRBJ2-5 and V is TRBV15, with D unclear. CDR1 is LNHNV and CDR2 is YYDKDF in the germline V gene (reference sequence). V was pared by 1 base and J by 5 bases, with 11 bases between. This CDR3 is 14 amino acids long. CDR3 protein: CATSRAVGRETQYF. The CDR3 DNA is TGTGCCACCAGCAGAGCCGTGGGCCGCGAGACCCAGTACTTC.

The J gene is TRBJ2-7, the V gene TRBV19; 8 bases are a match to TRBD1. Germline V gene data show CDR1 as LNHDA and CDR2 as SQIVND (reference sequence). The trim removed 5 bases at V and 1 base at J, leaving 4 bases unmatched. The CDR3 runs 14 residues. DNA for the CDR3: TGTGCCAGTAGTGCCGGGACAGGTTCCTACGAGCAGTACTTC. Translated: CASSAGTGSYEQYF.

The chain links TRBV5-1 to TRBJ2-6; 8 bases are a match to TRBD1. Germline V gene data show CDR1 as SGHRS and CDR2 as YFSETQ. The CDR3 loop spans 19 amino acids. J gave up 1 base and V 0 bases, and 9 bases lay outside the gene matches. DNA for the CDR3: TGCGCCAGCAGCTTGGACAGGGGGATCGGTATATCTGGGGCCAACGTCCTGACTTTC. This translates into CASSLDRGIGISGANVLTF.

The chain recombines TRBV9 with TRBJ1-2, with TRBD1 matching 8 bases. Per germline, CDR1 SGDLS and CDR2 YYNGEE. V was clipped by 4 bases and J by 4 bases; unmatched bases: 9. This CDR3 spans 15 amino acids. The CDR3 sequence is CASSIETGGTYGYTF. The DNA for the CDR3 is TGTGCCAGCAGCATAGAAACAGGGGGGACCTATGGCTACACCTTC.

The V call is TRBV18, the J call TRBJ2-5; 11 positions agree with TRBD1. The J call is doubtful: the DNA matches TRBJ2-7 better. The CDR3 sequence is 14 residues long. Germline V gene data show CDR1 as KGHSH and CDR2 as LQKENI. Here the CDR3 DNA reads TGTGCCAGCTCACCAGGGACAGGGGGGTACGAGCAGTACTTC. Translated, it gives CASSPGTGGYEQYF.

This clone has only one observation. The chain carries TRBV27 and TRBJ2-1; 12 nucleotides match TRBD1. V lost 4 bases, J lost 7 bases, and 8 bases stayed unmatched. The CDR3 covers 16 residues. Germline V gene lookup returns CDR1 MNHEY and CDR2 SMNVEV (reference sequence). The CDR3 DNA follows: TGTGCCAGCAGTTATACCCGGGACAGGGGGCTAAATGAGCAGTTCTTC. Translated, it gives CASSYTRDRGLNEQFF.

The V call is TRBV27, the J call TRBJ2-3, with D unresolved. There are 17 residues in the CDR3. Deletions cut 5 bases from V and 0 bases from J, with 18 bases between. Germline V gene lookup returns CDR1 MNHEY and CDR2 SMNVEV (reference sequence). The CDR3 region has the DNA TGTGCCAGCAGTCCCCTCCTAGGCGAACTCAGCACAGATACGCAGTATTTT. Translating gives CASSPLLGELSTDTQYF.

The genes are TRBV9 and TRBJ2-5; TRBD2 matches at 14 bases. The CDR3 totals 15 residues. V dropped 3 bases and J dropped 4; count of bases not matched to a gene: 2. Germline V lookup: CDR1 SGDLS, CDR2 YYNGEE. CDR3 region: CASSAGLAGVETQYF. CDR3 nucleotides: TGTGCCAGCAGCGCGGGACTAGCGGGAGTAGAGACCCAGTACTTC.

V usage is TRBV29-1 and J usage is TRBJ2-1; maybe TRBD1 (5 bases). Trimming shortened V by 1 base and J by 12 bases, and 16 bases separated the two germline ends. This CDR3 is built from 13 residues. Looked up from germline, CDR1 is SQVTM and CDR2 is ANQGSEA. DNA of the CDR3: TGCAGCGTTGAAGTTACTCTTATTCAGGGGCAGTTCTTC. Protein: CSVEVTLIQGQFF.

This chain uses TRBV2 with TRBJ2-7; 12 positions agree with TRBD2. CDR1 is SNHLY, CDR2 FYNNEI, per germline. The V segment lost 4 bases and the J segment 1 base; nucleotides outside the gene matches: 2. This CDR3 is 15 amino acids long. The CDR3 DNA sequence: TGTGCCAGCAGTGTTCTAGCGGGAGGGTCCTACGAGCAGTACTTC. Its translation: CASSVLAGGSYEQYF.

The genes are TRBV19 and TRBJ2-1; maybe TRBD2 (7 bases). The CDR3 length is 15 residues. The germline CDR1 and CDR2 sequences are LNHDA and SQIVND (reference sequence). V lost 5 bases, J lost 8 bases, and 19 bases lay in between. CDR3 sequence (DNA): TGTGCCAGTAGTTTCCGGGGGGCCGACGTCGATGAGCAGTTCTTC. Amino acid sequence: CASSFRGADVDEQFF.

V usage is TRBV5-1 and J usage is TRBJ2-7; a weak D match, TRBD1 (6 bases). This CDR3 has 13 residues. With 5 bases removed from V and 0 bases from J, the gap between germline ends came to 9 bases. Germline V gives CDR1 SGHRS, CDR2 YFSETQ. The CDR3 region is CASSQGSSYEQYF. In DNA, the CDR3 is TGCGCCAGCAGTCAGGGGAGCTCCTACGAGCAGTACTTC.

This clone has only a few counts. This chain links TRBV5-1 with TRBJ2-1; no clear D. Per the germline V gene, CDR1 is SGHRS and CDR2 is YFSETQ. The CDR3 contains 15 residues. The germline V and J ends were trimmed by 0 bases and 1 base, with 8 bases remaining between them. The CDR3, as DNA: TGCGCCAGCAGCTTGGATCCTTTATCCTACAATGAGCAGTTCTTC. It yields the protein CASSLDPLSYNEQFF. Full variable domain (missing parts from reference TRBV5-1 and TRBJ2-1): KAGVTQTPRYLIKTRGQQVTLSCSPISGHRSVSWYQQTPGQGLQFLFEYFSETQRNKGNFPGRFSGRQFSNSRSEMNVSTLELGDSALYLCASSLDPLSYNEQFFGPGTRLTVL.

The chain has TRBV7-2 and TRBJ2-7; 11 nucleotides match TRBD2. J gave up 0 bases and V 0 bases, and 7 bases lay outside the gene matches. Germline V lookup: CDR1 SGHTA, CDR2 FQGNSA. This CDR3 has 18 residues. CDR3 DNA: TGTGCCAGCAGCTTAGCTATCTCTAGCGGGGGGAGCTCCTACGAGCAGTACTTC. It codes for CASSLAISSGGSSYEQYF.

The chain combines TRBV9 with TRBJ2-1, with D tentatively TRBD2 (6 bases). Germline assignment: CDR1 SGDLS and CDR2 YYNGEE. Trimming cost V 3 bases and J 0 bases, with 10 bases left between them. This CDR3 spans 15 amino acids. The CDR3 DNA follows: TGTGCCAGCAGCGGAGGGGAGGTCTCCTACAATGAGCAGTTCTTC. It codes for CASSGGEVSYNEQFF.

CDR3 region: CASSHGGSFTEAFF. CDR3 nucleotides: TGTGCCAGCAGTCACGGGGGTTCTTTCACTGAAGCTTTCTTT. This chain joins TRBV28 and TRBJ1-1; D might be TRBD1 (5 bases). The CDR3 sequence is 14 residues long. V gave up 5 bases and J gave up 4 bases, with 14 bases separating them. The germline V gene encodes CDR1 MDHEN and CDR2 SYDVKM.

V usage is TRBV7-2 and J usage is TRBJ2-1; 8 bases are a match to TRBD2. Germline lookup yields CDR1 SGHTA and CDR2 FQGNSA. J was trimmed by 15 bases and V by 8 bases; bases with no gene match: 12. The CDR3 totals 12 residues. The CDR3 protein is CASGGSGTPSFF. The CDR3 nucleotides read TGTGCCAGCGGTGGTAGCGGGACCCCCTCGTTCTTC.

The CDR3 loop reads CASKTTGGWGYTF. The CDR3 nucleotides read TGTGCCAGCAAAACAACAGGGGGATGGGGCTACACCTTC. The gene calls are TRBV7-2 and TRBJ1-2; 8 bases agree with TRBD1. With 7 bases clipped from V and 8 bases from J, the junction kept 9 bases outside the gene matches. The germline gives CDR1 SGHTA, CDR2 FQGNSA. The CDR3 runs 13 residues.

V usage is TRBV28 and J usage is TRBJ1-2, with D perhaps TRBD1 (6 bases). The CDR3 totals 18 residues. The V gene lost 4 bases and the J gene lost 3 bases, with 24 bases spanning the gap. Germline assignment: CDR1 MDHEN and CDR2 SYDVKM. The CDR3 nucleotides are TGTGCCAGCAGTTATCCACGGGGGCGCGGGGGTCTGGACTATGGCTACACCTTC. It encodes CASSYPRGRGGLDYGYTF.

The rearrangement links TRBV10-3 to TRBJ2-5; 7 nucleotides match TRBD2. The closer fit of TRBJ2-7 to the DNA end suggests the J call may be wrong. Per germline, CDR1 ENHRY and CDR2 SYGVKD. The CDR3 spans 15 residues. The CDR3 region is CAISEWREGRYEQYF. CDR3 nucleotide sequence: TGTGCCATCAGTGAATGGAGGGAGGGCAGGTACGAGCAGTACTTC.

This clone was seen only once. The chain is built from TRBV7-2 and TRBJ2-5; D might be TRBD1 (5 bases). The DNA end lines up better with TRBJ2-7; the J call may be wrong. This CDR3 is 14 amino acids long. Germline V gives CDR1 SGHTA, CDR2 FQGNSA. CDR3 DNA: TGTGCCAGCAGCATTGGGTACCAGGGCTTCGAGCAGTACTTC. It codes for CASSIGYQGFEQYF.

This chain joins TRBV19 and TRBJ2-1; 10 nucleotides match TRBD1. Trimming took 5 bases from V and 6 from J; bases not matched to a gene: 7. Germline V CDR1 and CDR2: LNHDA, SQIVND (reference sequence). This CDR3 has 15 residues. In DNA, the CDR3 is TGTGCCAGTAGTCTCCGGGACAGGGGTCCCAATGAGCAGTTCTTC. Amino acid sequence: CASSLRDRGPNEQFF.

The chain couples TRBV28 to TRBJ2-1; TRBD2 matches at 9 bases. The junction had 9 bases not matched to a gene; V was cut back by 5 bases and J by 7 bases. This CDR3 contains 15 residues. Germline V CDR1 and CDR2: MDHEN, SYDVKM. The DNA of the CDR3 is TGTGCCAGCAGTCCCGTAGCGGGAGAAGGGAATGAGCAGTTCTTC. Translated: CASSPVAGEGNEQFF.

CDR3 bases: TGCGCCAGCAGCTTGGGCGGGAAAAACGAGCAGTACTTC. This codes for CASSLGGKNEQYF. The V call is TRBV5-1, the J call TRBJ2-7; a weak D match, TRBD2 (6 bases). This CDR3 spans 13 amino acids. Germline CDR1 and CDR2: SGHRS and YFSETQ. V was trimmed by 0 bases and J by 5 bases, leaving 9 bases between them.